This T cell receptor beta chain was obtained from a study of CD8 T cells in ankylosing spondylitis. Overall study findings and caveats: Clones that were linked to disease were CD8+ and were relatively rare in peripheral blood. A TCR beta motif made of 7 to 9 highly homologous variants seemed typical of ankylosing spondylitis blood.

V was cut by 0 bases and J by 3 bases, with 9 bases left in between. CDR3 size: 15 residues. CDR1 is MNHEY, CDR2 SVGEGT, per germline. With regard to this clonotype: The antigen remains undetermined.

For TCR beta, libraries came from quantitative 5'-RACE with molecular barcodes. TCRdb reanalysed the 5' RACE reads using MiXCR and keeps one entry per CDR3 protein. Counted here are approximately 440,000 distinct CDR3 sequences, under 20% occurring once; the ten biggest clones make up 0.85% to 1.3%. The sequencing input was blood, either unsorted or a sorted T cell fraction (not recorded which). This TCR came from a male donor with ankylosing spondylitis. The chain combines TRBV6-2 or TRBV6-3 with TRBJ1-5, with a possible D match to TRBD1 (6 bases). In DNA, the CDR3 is TGTGCCAGCAGTTACTCCGGACAGAACAATCAGCCCCAGCATTTT. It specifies CASSYSGQNNQPQHF.